A single sample is the source of the 31 T cell receptor beta chains below, sequenced in a study of blood T cell repertoires in COVID-19. The repertoire was sequenced with immunoSEQ multiplex PCR; TCRdb's copy has only in-frame clones and lacks some. The sample consists of around 110,000 clones, 80% to 85% of them appearing once. Material for sequencing was peripheral blood. These receptors all stem from a man between 65 and 85 years old with acute or convalescent COVID-19.

The CDR3 bases are TGTGCCAGCAGTGAAGCTGCGGGGGGGCAAAACTACAATGAGCAGTTCTTC. Its protein is CASSEAAGGQNYNEQFF. J is TRBJ2-1 and V is TRBV6-1, with 9 bases aligning to TRBD2. There are 17 residues in the CDR3. Germline lookup yields CDR1 MNHNS and CDR2 SASEGT. V lost 0 bases and J lost 3; bases outside the gene matches: 6.

The chain has TRBV24-1 and TRBJ2-3, with 9 bases identical to TRBD2. The J segment lost 3 bases and the V segment lost 4 bases, leaving 7 bases of the junction unmatched. This CDR3 region has 16 residues. Looked up from germline, CDR1 is KGHDR and CDR2 is SFDVKD. The CDR3 DNA follows: TGTGCCACCAGTGACGTGAGGGCGGGAGGGACAGATACGCAGTATTTT. Translating it yields CATSDVRAGGTDTQYF.

The V gene is TRBV13, the J gene TRBJ1-1; weak D call: TRBD1 (5 bases). Germline lookup yields CDR1 PRHDT and CDR2 FYEKMQ (reference sequence). The CDR3 runs to 14 residues. The V and J ends lost 5 bases and 5 bases respectively, with 15 bases between them. The CDR3 DNA is TGTGCCAGCAGCCTAAGGACACCCGGGACTGAAGCTTTCTTT. Amino acids: CASSLRTPGTEAFF.

A single count supports this clone. This rearrangement joins TRBV28 to TRBJ1-2; D gene unclear. The CDR3 extends over 13 amino acids. V was cut by 10 bases and J by 1 base, with 13 bases left in between. CDR1 is MDHEN and CDR2 is SYDVKM in the germline V gene. In nucleotides, the CDR3 is TGTGCCACCCTGCCAGAAAATAACTATGGCTACACCTTC. This codes for CATLPENNYGYTF.

This chain uses TRBV30 with TRBJ2-1, with 9 nucleotides matching TRBD2. Germline-derived CDR1 and CDR2 are GTSNPN and SVGIG (reference sequence). Losses at the gene ends were 2 bases for V and 6 bases for J; bases not matched to a gene: 8. The CDR3 extends over 15 amino acids. CDR3 amino acids: CAWSRSAGGPNEQFF. The CDR3 DNA is TGTGCCTGGAGTCGGTCGGCGGGGGGGCCCAATGAGCAGTTCTTC.

V and J are TRBV5-1 and TRBJ2-2; unclear D gene. This CDR3 region has 15 residues. V lost 0 bases and J lost 5, with 11 bases in between. Germline V gene sequence: CDR1 SGHRS, CDR2 YFSETQ. For the CDR3, the DNA is TGCGCCAGCAGCTTGGGGGTAGCAGAGACCGGGGAGCTGTTTTTT. This encodes CASSLGVAETGELFF.

This clone has just a few counts. The V and J genes are TRBV29-1 and TRBJ2-5, with a tentative D call TRBD1 (5 bases). CDR3 length: 12 amino acids. V was clipped by 6 bases and J by 1 base, with 9 bases between them. In germline, CDR1 is SQVTM, CDR2 ANQGSEA. In DNA form, the CDR3 reads TGCAGCGTGACACAGGCCCAAGAGACCCAGTACTTC. This encodes CSVTQAQETQYF.

The CDR3 coding sequence is TGTGCCAGCAGCTTAGTACAGGGTTCATCAGATACGCAGTATTTT. Translating gives CASSLVQGSSDTQYF. The rearrangement links TRBV7-9 to TRBJ2-3, with D perhaps TRBD1 (6 bases). Per the germline V gene, CDR1 is SEHNR and CDR2 is FQNEAQ (reference sequence). Between the trimmed V and J ends, which lost 1 base and 4 bases, there was a span of 12 bases. The CDR3 has 15 amino acids.

V and J are TRBV28 and TRBJ1-1; 8 nucleotides line up with TRBD1. The CDR3 has 18 residues. J gave up 3 bases and V 6 bases, and 18 bases lay outside the gene matches. From germline, CDR1 is MDHEN and CDR2 SYDVKM. CDR3 residues: CASRSPHGGVRGHTEAFF. DNA of the CDR3: TGTGCCAGCAGATCCCCCCATGGTGGAGTCAGGGGGCACACTGAAGCTTTCTTT.

The rearrangement uses TRBV10-3 and TRBJ2-1; 11 bases are a match to TRBD2. From germline, CDR1 is ENHRY and CDR2 SYGVKD. The V segment lost 6 bases and the J segment 1 base; nucleotides outside the gene matches: 11. CDR3 length: 18 residues. CDR3 residues: CAISSKGTSGVSYNEQFF. In DNA, the CDR3 is TGTGCCATCAGCTCTAAGGGGACTAGCGGCGTGTCCTACAATGAGCAGTTCTTC.

The gene calls are TRBV7-3 and TRBJ2-3; 10 bases fit TRBD2. CDR1 and CDR2 from the germline V gene are SGHTA and FQGTGA. The CDR3 is made up of 15 amino acids. V was pared by 5 bases and J by 4 bases, with 6 bases of the junction left unmatched. CDR3 sequence: CASSRSSGSADTQYF. In DNA form, the CDR3 reads TGTGCCAGCAGCCGCTCTAGCGGGAGCGCAGATACGCAGTATTTT.

The sample holds one count of this clone. The chain has TRBV5-1 and TRBJ1-4; TRBD1 agrees at 8 bases. V was pared by 4 bases and J by 3 bases, with 5 bases of the junction left unmatched. Germline V gene sequence: CDR1 SGHRS, CDR2 YFSETQ. This CDR3 has 15 amino acids. The CDR3 DNA reads TGCGCCAGCAGCCCAGGGGGCGCCCCTAATGAAAAACTGTTTTTT. Protein sequence: CASSPGGAPNEKLFF. The full variable domain, its missing parts supplied by reference TRBV5-1 and TRBJ1-4, is KAGVTQTPRYLIKTRGQQVTLSCSPISGHRSVSWYQQTPGQGLQFLFEYFSETQRNKGNFPGRFSGRQFSNSRSEMNVSTLELGDSALYLCASSPGGAPNEKLFFGSGTQLSVL.

The V call is TRBV19, the J call TRBJ1-6; 7 bases are a match to TRBD1. The CDR3 is 19 amino acids. Germline CDR1 is LNHDA and CDR2 is SQIVND (reference sequence). V lost 6 bases, J lost 0 bases, and 14 bases stayed unmatched. The CDR3 protein is CASSPPTGATRSYNSPLHF. The CDR3 DNA follows: TGTGCCAGTAGCCCGCCCACAGGGGCAACTCGCTCCTATAATTCACCCCTCCACTTT.

The V gene is TRBV18, the J gene TRBJ1-1; D is unresolved. The CDR3 is 15 residues long. Per germline, CDR1 KGHSH and CDR2 LQKENI. V was shortened by 0 bases and J by 4 bases, with 12 bases between the two germline ends. This CDR3 reads CASSPPRGVGTEAFF. CDR3 sequence (DNA): TGTGCCAGCTCACCACCGCGGGGAGTCGGCACTGAAGCTTTCTTT.

This clone occurred a few times. The gene calls are TRBV18 and TRBJ2-2, with D perhaps TRBD1 (6 bases). The V end lost 2 bases, the J end lost 1 base, and 17 bases lay between the germline ends. This CDR3 comprises 18 residues. Germline-derived CDR1 and CDR2 are KGHSH and LQKENI. CDR3 bases: TGTGCCAGCTCACCAAGGGTTGTGCAGGGGCGGAACACCGGGGAGCTGTTTTTT. Protein product: CASSPRVVQGRNTGELFF.

The V call is TRBV9, the J call TRBJ1-1; D is undetermined. The length of the CDR3 is 15 residues. Trimming stripped 4 bases from V and 0 bases from J, with 13 bases between. The germline CDR1 and CDR2 sequences are SGDLS and YYNGEE. CDR3 sequence: CASSPLAGMNTEAFF. In DNA form, the CDR3 reads TGTGCCAGCAGCCCCTTGGCGGGGATGAACACTGAAGCTTTCTTT.

This chain uses TRBV6-5 with TRBJ1-2; D might be TRBD1 (5 bases). In germline, CDR1 is MNHEY, CDR2 SVGAGI. The CDR3 length is 12 residues. V was clipped by 6 bases and J by 8 bases, with 13 bases between them. This chain's CDR3 is CASRPGLGGYTF. DNA for the CDR3: TGTGCCAGCAGGCCGGGACTTGGAGGCTACACCTTC.

V gene TRBV19 combines with J gene TRBJ2-5; D might be TRBD1 (6 bases). The CDR3 runs to 15 residues. Deletions cut 6 bases from V and 0 bases from J, with 14 bases between. Germline CDR1 is LNHDA and CDR2 is SQIVND (reference sequence). This CDR3 is CASRPGQTYQETQYF. The CDR3 nucleotides are TGTGCCAGTAGGCCGGGACAAACGTACCAAGAGACCCAGTACTTC.

This clone occurred a few times. The V gene is TRBV30, the J gene TRBJ1-2; 8 bases are shared with TRBD1. Germline trimming cut 5 bases from V and 0 bases from J; bases unmatched to any gene: 11. Germline CDR1 reads GTSNPN; CDR2 reads SVGIG (reference sequence). CDR3 length: 16 residues. The CDR3 reads CAWFRDRSAANYGYTF. CDR3 sequence (DNA): TGTGCCTGGTTCCGGGACAGGAGTGCGGCTAACTATGGCTACACCTTC.

The chain joins TRBV29-1 to TRBJ2-2; 7 bases match TRBD1. The CDR3 covers 13 residues. The J segment lost 3 bases and the V segment lost 4 bases, leaving 2 bases of the junction unmatched. Germline V gene sequence: CDR1 SQVTM, CDR2 ANQGSEA. CDR3 loop: CSVGDSHTGELFF. CDR3 sequence (DNA): TGCAGCGTTGGGGACAGTCACACCGGGGAGCTGTTTTTT.

This clone was observed a single time. This rearrangement joins TRBV2 to TRBJ1-2; possible D gene TRBD1, 6 bases. The length of the CDR3 is 14 residues. The V end was cut by 7 bases, the J end by 2 bases, with 14 bases between. Germline V gives CDR1 SNHLY, CDR2 FYNNEI. The CDR3 loop is CASTENTGNYGYTF. In nucleotides, the CDR3 is TGTGCCAGCACCGAAAACACAGGGAACTATGGCTACACCTTC.

V gene TRBV6-5 combines with J gene TRBJ2-7, with D possibly being TRBD1 (5 bases). Germline V gene lookup returns CDR1 MNHEY and CDR2 SVGAGI. This CDR3 is 15 amino acids long. V lost 0 bases, J lost 0 bases, and 9 bases lay in between. The CDR3 here is CASSYSNRPSYEQYF. The CDR3 bases are TGTGCCAGCAGTTACTCGAACAGGCCCTCCTACGAGCAGTACTTC.

The chain carries TRBV24-1 and TRBJ2-3, with 7 nucleotides matching TRBD1. The V segment lost 4 bases and the J segment 3 bases; nucleotides outside the gene matches: 9. From germline, CDR1 is KGHDR and CDR2 SFDVKD. The CDR3 has 16 amino acids. The CDR3 nucleotides read TGTGCCACCAGTGACAGGACAGGTGGGCGTACAGATACGCAGTATTTT. This translates into CATSDRTGGRTDTQYF.

V is TRBV11-3 and J is TRBJ2-3, with D tentatively TRBD1 (5 bases). Germline V gene lookup returns CDR1 SGHNT and CDR2 YENEEA. The CDR3 runs to 13 residues. V was pared by 5 bases and J by 3 bases, with 9 bases between. CDR3 DNA sequence: TGTGCCAGCAGCCCCAGGGCAACAGATACGCAGTATTTT. Its translation is CASSPRATDTQYF.

Only a few counts were recorded for this clone. V usage is TRBV5-1 and J usage is TRBJ2-1; D remains unclear. This CDR3 is 13 amino acids long. V was cut by 0 bases and J by 7 bases, with 8 bases left in between. CDR1 and CDR2 (germline): SGHRS, YFSETQ. The CDR3 protein is CASSLATENEQFF. The CDR3 DNA sequence: TGCGCCAGCAGCTTGGCCACGGAGAATGAGCAGTTCTTC.

The sample holds a few counts of this clone. The CDR3 bases are TGTGCCAGCTCATTGGGACAGCAGAGCTACTATGGCTACACCTTC. Translation gives CASSLGQQSYYGYTF. This sequence joins TRBV18 and TRBJ1-2; 7 bases match TRBD1. This CDR3 region has 15 residues. V lost 5 bases and J lost 3; bases outside the gene matches: 9. Looked up from germline, CDR1 is KGHSH and CDR2 is LQKENI.

The chain joins TRBV3-1 (or the pseudogene TRBV3-2) to TRBJ1-1; 7 positions match TRBD1. Germline V gives CDR1 LGHDT, CDR2 YNNKEL (reference sequence). V lost 5 bases and J lost 5; bases outside the gene matches: 14. This CDR3 is built from 16 residues. The CDR3 nucleotides are TGTGCCAGCAGCTTAGACCAGGGACAGTGGGCGACTGAAGCTTTCTTT. This gives the protein CASSLDQGQWATEAFF.

The rearrangement uses TRBV5-1 and TRBJ1-2, with TRBD1 matching over 8 bases. Germline CDR1 SGHRS, CDR2 YFSETQ. V gave up 3 bases and J gave up 8 bases; unmatched junction bases: 9. This CDR3 region has 14 residues. The CDR3 DNA sequence: TGCGCCAGCAGCTGGGGGGGACAGGCGTCGGGCTACACCTTC. It codes for CASSWGGQASGYTF.

The chain couples TRBV18 to TRBJ2-1, with unresolved D. Germline CDR1 is KGHSH and CDR2 is LQKENI. CDR3 length: 15 residues. Trimming removed 5 bases at V and 10 bases at J, with 21 bases between. The CDR3 DNA reads as TGTGCCAGCTCATATTTCCAGGTTCTCCAGGCGGAGCAGTTCTTC. Amino acid sequence: CASSYFQVLQAEQFF.

The V call is TRBV7-9, the J call TRBJ2-7, with 7 bases fitting TRBD2. The CDR3 covers 15 residues. V shed 1 base and J 0 bases; nucleotides not matched to a gene: 3. Germline V gene data show CDR1 as SEHNR and CDR2 as FQNEAQ (reference sequence). CDR3 in amino acids: CASSLEREDSYEQYF. The DNA of the CDR3 is TGTGCCAGCAGCTTAGAACGGGAGGACTCCTACGAGCAGTACTTC.

The chain has TRBV7-2 and TRBJ1-3; no clear D gene. Per the germline V gene, CDR1 is SGHTA and CDR2 is FQGNSA. This CDR3 spans 13 amino acids. V shed 1 base and J shed 4 bases, with 5 bases lying between them. The CDR3 DNA is TGTGCCAGCAGCTTAGACAAGGGAAACACCATATATTTT. It is translated as CASSLDKGNTIYF.